The entry that follows covers one TCR beta chain sequence. No antigen is known for it. This record belongs to a study of T cell repertoires in aging, cancer and after chemotherapy. As for the study in general: Paired samples before and after chemotherapy came from glioblastoma patients receiving temozolomide-based therapy. Findings of the study overall: Healthy donors lost TCR diversity with age mainly through richness, cancer patients through richness and evenness.

Amplification of TCR beta used genomic DNA extracted from peripheral blood. A mixed TRB-A/B primer pool amplified rearranged TRB by multiplex touch-down PCR. TCRdb analysed the multiplex PCR reads with MiXCR anew, one entry per CDR3 protein. The data show around 2,000 distinct CDR3 sequences, 30% to 40% seen once. The receptor's source is a human donor with a solid tumor. Input material: blood.

The chain's CDR3 is CASSQRPGTSGYNEQFF. Here the CDR3 DNA reads TGTGCCAGCTCTCAGCGCCCTGGGACTAGCGGATACAATGAGCAGTTCTTC. The chain uses TRBV18 and TRBJ2-1; TRBD2 aligns across 11 bases. This CDR3 region has 17 residues. V lost 6 bases and J lost 4; bases outside the gene matches: 11. CDR1 is KGHSH, CDR2 LQKENI, per germline.